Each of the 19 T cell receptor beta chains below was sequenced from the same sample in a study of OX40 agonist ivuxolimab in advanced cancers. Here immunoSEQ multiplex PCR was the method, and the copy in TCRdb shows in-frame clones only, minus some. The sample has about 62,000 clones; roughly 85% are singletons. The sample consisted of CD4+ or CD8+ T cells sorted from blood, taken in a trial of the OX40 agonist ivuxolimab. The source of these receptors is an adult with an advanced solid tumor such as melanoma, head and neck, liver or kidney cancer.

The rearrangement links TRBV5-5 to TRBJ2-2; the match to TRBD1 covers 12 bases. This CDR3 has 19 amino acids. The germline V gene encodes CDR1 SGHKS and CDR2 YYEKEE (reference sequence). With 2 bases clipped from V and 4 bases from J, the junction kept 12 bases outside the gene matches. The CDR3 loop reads CASSLTSGTGGAFTGELFF. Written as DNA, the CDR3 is TGTGCCAGCAGCTTAACCTCCGGGACAGGGGGCGCGTTCACCGGGGAGCTGTTTTTT.

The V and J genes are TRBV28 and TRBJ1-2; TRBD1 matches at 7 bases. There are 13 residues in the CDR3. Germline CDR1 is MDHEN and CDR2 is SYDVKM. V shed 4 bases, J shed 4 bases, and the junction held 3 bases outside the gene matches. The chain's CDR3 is CASSSGQFYGYTF. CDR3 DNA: TGTGCCAGCAGTTCGGGACAGTTCTATGGCTACACCTTC.

The CDR3 nucleotides are TGTGCCAGCAGTTTCACGGGGGGGCACACCGGGGAGCTGTTTTTT. Translating gives CASSFTGGHTGELFF. The chain is built from TRBV27 and TRBJ2-2, with TRBD2 matching 8 bases. The CDR3 has 15 amino acids. V was clipped by 3 bases and J by 3 bases; unmatched bases: 3. The germline CDR1 and CDR2 sequences are MNHEY and SMNVEV (reference sequence).

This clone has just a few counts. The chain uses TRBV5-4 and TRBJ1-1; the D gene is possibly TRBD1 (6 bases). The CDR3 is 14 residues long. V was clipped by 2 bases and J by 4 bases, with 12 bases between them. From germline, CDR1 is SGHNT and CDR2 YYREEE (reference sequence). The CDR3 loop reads CASSFGQGTTEAFF. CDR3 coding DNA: TGTGCCAGCAGCTTCGGGCAGGGGACCACTGAAGCTTTCTTT.

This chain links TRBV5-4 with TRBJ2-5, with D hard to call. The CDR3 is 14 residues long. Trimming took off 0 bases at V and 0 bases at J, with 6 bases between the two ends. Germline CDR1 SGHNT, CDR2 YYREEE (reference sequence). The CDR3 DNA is TGTGCCAGCAGCTTGGGGATTTACCAAGAGACCCAGTACTTC. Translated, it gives CASSLGIYQETQYF.

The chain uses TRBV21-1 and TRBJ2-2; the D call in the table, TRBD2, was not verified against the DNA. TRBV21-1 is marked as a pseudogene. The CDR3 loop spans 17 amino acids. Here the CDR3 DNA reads TGTGCCAGCAGCAACCCGCGTCCATCCTGCACCACCGGGGAGCTGTTTTTT. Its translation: CASSNPRPSCTTGELFF.

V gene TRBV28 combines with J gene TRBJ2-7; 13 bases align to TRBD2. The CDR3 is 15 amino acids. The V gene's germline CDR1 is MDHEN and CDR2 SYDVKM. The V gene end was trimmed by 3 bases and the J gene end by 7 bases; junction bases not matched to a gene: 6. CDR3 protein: CASSFPGLAGDEQYF. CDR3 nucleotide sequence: TGTGCCAGCAGTTTCCCCGGACTAGCGGGAGATGAGCAGTACTTC.

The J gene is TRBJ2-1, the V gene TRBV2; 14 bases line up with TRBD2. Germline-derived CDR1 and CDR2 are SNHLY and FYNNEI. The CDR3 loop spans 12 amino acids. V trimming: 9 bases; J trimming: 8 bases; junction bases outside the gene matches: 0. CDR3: CARGLAGDEQFF. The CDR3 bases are TGTGCCAGGGGACTAGCGGGAGATGAGCAGTTCTTC.

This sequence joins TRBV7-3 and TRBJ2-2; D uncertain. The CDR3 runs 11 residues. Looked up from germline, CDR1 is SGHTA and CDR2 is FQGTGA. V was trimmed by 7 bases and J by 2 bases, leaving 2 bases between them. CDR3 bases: TGTGCCAGCACCAACACCGGGGAGCTGTTTTTT. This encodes CASTNTGELFF.

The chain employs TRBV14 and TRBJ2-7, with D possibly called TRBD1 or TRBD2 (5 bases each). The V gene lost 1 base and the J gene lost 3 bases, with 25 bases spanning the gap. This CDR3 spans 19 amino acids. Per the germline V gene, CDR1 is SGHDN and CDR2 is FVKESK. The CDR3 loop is CASSQGHNWEKDRRYEQYF. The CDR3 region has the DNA TGTGCCAGCAGCCAAGGGCATAATTGGGAGAAAGACAGACGCTACGAGCAGTACTTC.

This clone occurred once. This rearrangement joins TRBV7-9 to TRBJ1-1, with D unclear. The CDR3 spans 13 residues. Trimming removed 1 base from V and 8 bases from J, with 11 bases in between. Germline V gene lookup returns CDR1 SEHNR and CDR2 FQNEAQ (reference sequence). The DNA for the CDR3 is TGTGCCAGCAGCTTAGAAGCGTACGTAGAAGCTTTCTTT. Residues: CASSLEAYVEAFF.

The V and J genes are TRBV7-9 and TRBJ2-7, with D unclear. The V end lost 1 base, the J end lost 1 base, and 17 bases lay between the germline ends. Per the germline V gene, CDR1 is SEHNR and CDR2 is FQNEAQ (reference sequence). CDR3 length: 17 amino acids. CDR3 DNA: TGTGCCAGCAGCTTAGGGGTGGGTAGCCTCCCTTCCTACGAGCAGTACTTC. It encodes CASSLGVGSLPSYEQYF.

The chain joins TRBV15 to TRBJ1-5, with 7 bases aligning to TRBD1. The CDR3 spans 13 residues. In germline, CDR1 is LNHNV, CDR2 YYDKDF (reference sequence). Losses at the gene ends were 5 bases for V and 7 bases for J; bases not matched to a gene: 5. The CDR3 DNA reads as TGTGCCACCAGCTACAGGGGACGGCAGCCCCAGCATTTT. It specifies CATSYRGRQPQHF. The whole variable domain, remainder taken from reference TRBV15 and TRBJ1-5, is DAMVIQNPRYQVTQFGKPVTLSCSQTLNHNVMYWYQQKSSQAPKLLFHYYDKDFNNEADTPDNFQSRRPNTSFCFLDIRSPGLGDTAMYLCATSYRGRQPQHFGDGTRLSIL.

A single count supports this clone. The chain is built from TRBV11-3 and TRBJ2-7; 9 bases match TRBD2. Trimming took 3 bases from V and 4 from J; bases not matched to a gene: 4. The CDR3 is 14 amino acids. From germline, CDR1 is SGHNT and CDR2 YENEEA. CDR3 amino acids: CASSFPSGNYEQYF. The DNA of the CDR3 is TGTGCCAGCAGCTTTCCTAGCGGGAATTACGAGCAGTACTTC.

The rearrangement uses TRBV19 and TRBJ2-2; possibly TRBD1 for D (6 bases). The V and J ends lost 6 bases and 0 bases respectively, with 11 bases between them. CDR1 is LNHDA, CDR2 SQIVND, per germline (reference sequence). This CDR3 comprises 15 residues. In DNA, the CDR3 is TGTGCCAGTAGCCAACAGGGACCGAACACCGGGGAGCTGTTTTTT. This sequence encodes CASSQQGPNTGELFF.

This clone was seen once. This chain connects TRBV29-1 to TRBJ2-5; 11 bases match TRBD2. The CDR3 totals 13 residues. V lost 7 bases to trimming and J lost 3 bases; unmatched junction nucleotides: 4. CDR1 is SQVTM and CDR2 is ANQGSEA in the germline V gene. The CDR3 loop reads CSAPGLAEETQYF. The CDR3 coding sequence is TGCAGCGCCCCGGGACTAGCGGAAGAGACCCAGTACTTC.

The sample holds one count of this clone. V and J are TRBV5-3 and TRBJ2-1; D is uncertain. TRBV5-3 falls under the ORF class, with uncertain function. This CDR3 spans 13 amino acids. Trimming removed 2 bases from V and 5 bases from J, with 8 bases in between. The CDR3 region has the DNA TGTGCCAGAAGCTTCCCTTCGGACAATGAGCAGTTCTTC. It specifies CARSFPSDNEQFF.

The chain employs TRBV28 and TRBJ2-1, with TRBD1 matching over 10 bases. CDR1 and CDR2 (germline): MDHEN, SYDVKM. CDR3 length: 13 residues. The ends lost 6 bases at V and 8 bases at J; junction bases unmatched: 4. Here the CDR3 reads CASRTGTGDEQFF. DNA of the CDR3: TGTGCCAGCAGGACCGGGACAGGGGATGAGCAGTTCTTC.

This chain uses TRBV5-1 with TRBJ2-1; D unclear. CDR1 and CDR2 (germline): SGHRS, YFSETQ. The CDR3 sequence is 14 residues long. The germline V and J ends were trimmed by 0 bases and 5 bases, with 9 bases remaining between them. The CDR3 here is CASSLAGSNNEQFF. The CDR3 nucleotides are TGCGCCAGCAGCTTGGCAGGATCTAACAATGAGCAGTTCTTC. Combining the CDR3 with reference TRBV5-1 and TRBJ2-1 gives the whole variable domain KAGVTQTPRYLIKTRGQQVTLSCSPISGHRSVSWYQQTPGQGLQFLFEYFSETQRNKGNFPGRFSGRQFSNSRSEMNVSTLELGDSALYLCASSLAGSNNEQFFGPGTRLTVL.